This is a list of T cell receptor beta chains from one sample in a study of blood T cell repertoires in COVID-19. Libraries were prepared by immunoSEQ multiplex PCR; TCRdb keeps only in-frame clonotypes and omits some of them. The sample lists 25,000 to 35,000 clones; around 87% were seen once. Sequencing input: peripheral blood. These receptors originate from a human donor in a cohort sampled during active COVID-19. The donor label of this sample is uncertain. CDR3s leave out the opening cysteine and the closing phenylalanine or tryptophan. The order of the fields is J gene, V gene, CDR3 protein.

j_call: TRBJ1-6; v_call: TRBV28; cdr3_aa: ASSSTAGLISPLH
j_call: TRBJ2-5; v_call: TRBV9; cdr3_aa: ASSVAGLAGQETQY
j_call: TRBJ2-7; v_call: TRBV10-3; cdr3_aa: AISEDGTSAYEQY
j_call: TRBJ2-2; v_call: TRBV7-7; cdr3_aa: ASSPSGGNTGELF
j_call: TRBJ1-4; v_call: TRBV4-1; cdr3_aa: ASSQDLLTAEKLF
j_call: TRBJ1-5; v_call: TRBV6-5; cdr3_aa: ASSYELNQPQH
j_call: TRBJ2-5; v_call: TRBV7-2; cdr3_aa: ASSPFFGFSEETQY
j_call: TRBJ2-2; v_call: TRBV29-1; cdr3_aa: SVSSGVLTGELF
j_call: TRBJ2-3; v_call: TRBV11-3; cdr3_aa: ASSHSPTRDTQY
j_call: TRBJ2-7; v_call: TRBV27; cdr3_aa: ASSSTGYEQY
j_call: TRBJ2-3; v_call: TRBV6-6; cdr3_aa: ASRRGGGHGTDTQY
j_call: TRBJ2-1; v_call: TRBV18; cdr3_aa: ASSPVGDSQF
j_call: TRBJ2-7; v_call: TRBV10-3; cdr3_aa: AISERLLAKGSSYEQY
j_call: TRBJ2-7; v_call: TRBV11-3; cdr3_aa: ASSLGTGEEQY
j_call: TRBJ2-7; v_call: TRBV19; cdr3_aa: ASSTGTFYEQY
j_call: TRBJ1-6; v_call: TRBV7-9; cdr3_aa: ASSLEGESPLH
j_call: TRBJ2-3; v_call: TRBV24-1; cdr3_aa: ATSEGGRGLAGDTQY
j_call: TRBJ1-2; v_call: TRBV11-2; cdr3_aa: ASSLGPTGYT
j_call: TRBJ1-4; v_call: TRBV2; cdr3_aa: ASSRQLTASTREKLF
j_call: TRBJ1-4; v_call: TRBV3-1/TRBV3-2; cdr3_aa: ASSQDSTVGKLF
j_call: TRBJ1-6; v_call: TRBV3-1/TRBV3-2; cdr3_aa: ASSQVEQGSSPLH
j_call: TRBJ1-4; v_call: TRBV4-1; cdr3_aa: ASSVPGQGSEKLF
j_call: TRBJ1-5; v_call: TRBV7-2; cdr3_aa: ASSLTGIQPQH
j_call: TRBJ1-5; v_call: TRBV6-6; cdr3_aa: ASSSQGEEQPQH
j_call: TRBJ2-5; v_call: TRBV9; cdr3_aa: ASSVGGLAFQETQY
j_call: TRBJ2-2; v_call: TRBV24-1; cdr3_aa: ATSVGTGNTGELF
j_call: TRBJ2-5; v_call: TRBV19; cdr3_aa: ASSISGRYQETQY
j_call: TRBJ1-1; v_call: TRBV9; cdr3_aa: ASSPDPGYRNTEAF
j_call: TRBJ1-3; v_call: TRBV5-1; cdr3_aa: ASSPGGGDTIY
j_call: TRBJ1-2; v_call: TRBV28; cdr3_aa: ASSTAGTTTLGGYT
j_call: TRBJ2-3; v_call: TRBV5-4; cdr3_aa: ASVASGGRTTDTQY
j_call: TRBJ2-7; v_call: TRBV29-1; cdr3_aa: SVIPANRAGEQY